This T cell receptor (beta chain) was identified during a study of CD8 T cells in ankylosing spondylitis. A remark on this clonotype: Antigen unknown.

As the method for making TCR beta libraries, quantitative 5'-RACE with molecular barcodes was used. Each CDR3 protein gets one entry after TCRdb re-called the 5' RACE reads with MiXCR. The table shows about 540,000 distinct CDR3 sequences, with 9.5% to 15% occurring only once. Study observations and caveats: Among TCR beta sequences, a motif of several highly homologous variants appeared characteristic of ankylosing spondylitis blood. Disease-associated clones were reportedly significantly overrepresented in matched ankylosing spondylitis synovial fluid.

The CDR3 runs 17 residues. Germline CDR1 KGHSH, CDR2 LQKENI. V dropped 0 bases and J dropped 0; count of bases not matched to a gene: 5. V usage is TRBV18 and J usage is TRBJ2-3; 8 nucleotides align to TRBD2. Specimen: blood, either unsorted or a sorted T cell fraction (not recorded which). This TCR was recovered from a male donor with ankylosing spondylitis. CDR3 protein: CASSPPLAGGSTDTQYF. The CDR3 region has the DNA TGTGCCAGCTCACCACCCCTAGCGGGTGGGAGCACAGATACGCAGTATTTT.